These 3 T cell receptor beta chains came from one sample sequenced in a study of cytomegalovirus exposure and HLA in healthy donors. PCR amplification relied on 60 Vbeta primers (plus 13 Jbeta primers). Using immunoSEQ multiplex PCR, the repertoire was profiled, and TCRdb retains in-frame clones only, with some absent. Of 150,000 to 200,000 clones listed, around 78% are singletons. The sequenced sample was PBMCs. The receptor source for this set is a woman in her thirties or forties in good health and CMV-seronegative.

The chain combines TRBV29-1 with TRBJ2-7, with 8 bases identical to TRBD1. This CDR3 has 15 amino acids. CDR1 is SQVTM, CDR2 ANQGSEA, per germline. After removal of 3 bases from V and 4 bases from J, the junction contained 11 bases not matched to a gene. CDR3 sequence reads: CSVDGTGPSGYEQYF. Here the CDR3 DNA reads TGCAGCGTTGACGGGACAGGACCCAGCGGGTACGAGCAGTACTTC.

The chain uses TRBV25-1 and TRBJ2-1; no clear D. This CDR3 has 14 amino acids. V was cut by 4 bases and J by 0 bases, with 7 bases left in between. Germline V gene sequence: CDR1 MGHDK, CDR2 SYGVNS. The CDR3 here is CASSAPSSYNEQFF. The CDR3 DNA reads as TGTGCCAGCAGTGCACCTAGCTCCTACAATGAGCAGTTCTTC.

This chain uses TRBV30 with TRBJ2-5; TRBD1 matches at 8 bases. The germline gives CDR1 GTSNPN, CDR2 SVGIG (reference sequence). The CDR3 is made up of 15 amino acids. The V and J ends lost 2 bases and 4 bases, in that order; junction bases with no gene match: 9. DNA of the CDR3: TGTGCCTGGAGTTTGACAGGGGCGATTGGAGAGACCCAGTACTTC. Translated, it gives CAWSLTGAIGETQYF.